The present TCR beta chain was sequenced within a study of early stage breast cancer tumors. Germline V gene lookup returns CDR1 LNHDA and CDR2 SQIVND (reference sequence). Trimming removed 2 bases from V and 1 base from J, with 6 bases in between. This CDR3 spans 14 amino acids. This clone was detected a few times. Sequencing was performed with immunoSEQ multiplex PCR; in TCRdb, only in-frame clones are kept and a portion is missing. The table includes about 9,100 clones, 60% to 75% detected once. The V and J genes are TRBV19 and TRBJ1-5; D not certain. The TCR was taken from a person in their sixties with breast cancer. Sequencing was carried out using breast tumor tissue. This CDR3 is CASSIPGSNQPQHF. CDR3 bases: TGTGCCAGTAGTATACCGGGGAGCAATCAGCCCCAGCATTTT.